This T cell receptor (beta chain) was identified during a study of beta chain features in type 1 diabetes. Study details: Sorted cells from all samples, numbering 95 million to 140 million, were examined.

Reverse transcription of all isolated RNA meant that expressed TCRB transcripts were sequenced. Sequencing used immunoSEQ multiplex PCR; TCRdb keeps in-frame clones, though not all of them. Among under 400,000 clones, 14% were seen once, and the ten largest hold more than 6.5%. The CDR3 contains 15 residues. The germline V and J ends were trimmed by 6 bases and 1 base, with 13 bases remaining between them. Germline V lookup: CDR1 LNHDA, CDR2 SQIVND (reference sequence). This clone was observed a few times. The rearrangement links TRBV19 to TRBJ1-3; D is possibly TRBD1 (6 bases). Sequences were obtained from central memory CD4+ T cells from blood. This TCR was recovered from a man in his thirties or forties in good health. The CDR3 here is CASRFDRTSGNTIYF. The CDR3, as DNA: TGTGCCAGTAGATTTGACAGGACATCTGGAAACACCATATATTTT.